One and the same sample provided the 4 T cell receptor beta chains below, sequenced in a study of identical twins. TCRdb reanalysed the 5' RACE reads using MiXCR and keeps one entry per CDR3 protein. The sample holds 450,000 to 650,000 distinct CDR3 sequences, around 15% seen once. The data were also submitted as part of a second study, on yellow fever vaccine responses in identical twins.

The sequenced sample was CD4+ T cells sorted from blood. These receptors were collected from a woman under 30 in good health.

V is TRBV24-1 and J is TRBJ2-2; 9 nucleotides agree with TRBD2. The CDR3 length is 16 residues. Germline V lookup: CDR1 KGHDR, CDR2 SFDVKD. Unmatched junction bases numbered 10, after V lost 5 bases and J lost 7 bases. In nucleotides, the CDR3 is TGTGCCACCAGTGCTCCAGCGGGAGGTAAACACGGGGAGCTGTTTTTT. Protein sequence: CATSAPAGGKHGELFF.

This clonotype was seen more than once but under ten times. The chain joins TRBV10-2 to TRBJ1-1; 7 bases agree with TRBD1. CDR3 length equals 17 residues. The ends lost 2 bases at V and 4 bases at J; junction bases unmatched: 13. The germline gives CDR1 WSHSY, CDR2 SAAADI. CDR3 amino acids: CASSEPLRQGGTTEAFF. CDR3 nucleotides: TGCGCCAGCAGTGAGCCGCTAAGACAGGGTGGGACCACTGAAGCTTTCTTT.

In this sample, this clonotype turned up a few times. The rearrangement joins TRBV20-1 to TRBJ2-1; 10 nucleotides match TRBD2. This CDR3 has 17 amino acids. Looked up from germline, CDR1 is DFQATT and CDR2 is SNEGSKA (reference sequence). The junction had 13 bases not matched to a gene; V was cut back by 4 bases and J by 4 bases. CDR3 DNA sequence: TGCAGTGCTAAAAGAGGGACTAGCGTTATCCCGTACAATGAGCAGTTCTTC. Its translation is CSAKRGTSVIPYNEQFF.

The sample holds many counts of this clonotype. J is TRBJ1-4 and V is TRBV5-1; weak D call: TRBD1 (6 bases). This CDR3 contains 15 residues. The V end was cut by 2 bases, the J end by 0 bases, with 8 bases between. Germline V CDR1 and CDR2: SGHRS, YFSETQ. CDR3 sequence: CASSLQGTTNEKLFF. The DNA of the CDR3 is TGCGCCAGCAGCTTACAGGGAACAACTAATGAAAAACTGTTTTTT.